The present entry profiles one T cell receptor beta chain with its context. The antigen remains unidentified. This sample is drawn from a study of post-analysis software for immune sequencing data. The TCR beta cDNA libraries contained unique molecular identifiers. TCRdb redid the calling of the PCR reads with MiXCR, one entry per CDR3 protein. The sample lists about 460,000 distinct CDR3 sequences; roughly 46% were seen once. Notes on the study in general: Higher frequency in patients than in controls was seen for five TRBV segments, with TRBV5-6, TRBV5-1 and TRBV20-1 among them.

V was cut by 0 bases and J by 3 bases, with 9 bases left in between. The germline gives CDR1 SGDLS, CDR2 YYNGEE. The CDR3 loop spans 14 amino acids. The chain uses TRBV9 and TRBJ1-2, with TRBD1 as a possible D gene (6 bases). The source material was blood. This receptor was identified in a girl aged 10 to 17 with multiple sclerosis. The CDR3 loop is CASSVAGVDYGYTF. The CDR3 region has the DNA TGTGCCAGCAGCGTAGCAGGGGTAGACTATGGCTACACCTTC.